The rows below give T cell receptor beta chains drawn from one sample of a study of yellow fever vaccine responses in identical twins. Each CDR3 protein gets one entry after TCRdb re-called the RT-PCR reads with MiXCR. The table lists about 20,000 distinct CDR3 sequences, over 65% of them singletons. Sequencing was performed on T cells from blood (PBMCs), unsorted or a sorted subset (not recorded which), taken before or after yellow fever vaccination (not recorded which). The receptors here all came from a woman aged 18-35 years who received the yellow fever vaccine. Each CDR3 is given with its conserved first and last residue. The D gene is left open where the match is weak. The size field is filled for only some rows; it gives once, few, many or a size class.

>.|.|TRBJ2-4|17|TRBV4-1
TGCGCCAGCAGCCAAGAAGAACAGTTCCTGGCCAAAAACATTCAGTACTTC
CASSQEEQFLAKNIQYF
>few|.|TRBJ1-1|13|TRBV10-1
TGCGCCAGCAGTGGCGTCCGGAACACTGAAGCTTTCTTT
CASSGVRNTEAFF
>.|.|TRBJ2-3|13|TRBV4-1
TGCGCCAGCAGCCCCCAGTCGGGGGATACGCAGTATTTT
CASSPQSGDTQYF
>.|.|TRBJ2-2|15|TRBV29-1
TGCAGCGTCCCAAAGGGGGGACAGAACACCGGGGAGCTGTTTTTT
CSVPKGGQNTGELFF
>.|.|TRBJ2-7|15|TRBV6-5
TGTGCCAGCAGTTACCCCGCAGGGAGCTCCTACGAGCAGTACTTC
CASSYPAGSSYEQYF
>.|TRBD1|TRBJ1-1|16|TRBV6-2/TRBV6-3
TGTGCCAGCAGTTACAACAGGGGACAACGGAACACTGAAGCTTTCTTT
CASSYNRGQRNTEAFF
>once|.|TRBJ1-5|14|TRBV10-3
TGTGCCATCAGTCGGGGTGGGTTGGATCAGCCCCAGCATTTT
CAISRGGLDQPQHF
>.|.|TRBJ1-1|13|TRBV13
TGTGCCAGCAGCTTTCTACAGACCACTGAAGCTTTCTTT
CASSFLQTTEAFF
>.|.|TRBJ2-7|13|TRBV10-3
TGTGCCATCAGTGAGGCAGCTATCTACGAGCAGTACTTC
CAISEAAIYEQYF
>.|.|TRBJ2-3|12|TRBV27
TGTGCCAGCAGTTTACGCGCAGATACGCAGTATTTT
CASSLRADTQYF
>.|.|TRBJ2-5|13|TRBV18
TGTGCCAGCTCACCGGGTGGCCAAGAGACCCAGTACTTC
CASSPGGQETQYF